This note documents a single T cell receptor (beta chain) sequence. The antigen remains undetermined. Here immunoSEQ multiplex PCR was the method, and the copy in TCRdb shows in-frame clones only, minus some. The sample contains about 81,000 clones, 85% of which appear only once. Germline V lookup: CDR1 SGHAT, CDR2 FQNNGV. Trimming took 4 bases from V and 4 from J; bases not matched to a gene: 7. This CDR3 region has 16 residues. The sample comes from a study of OX40 agonist ivuxolimab in advanced cancers. As for the study in general: The eligibility criteria allowed prior anti-PD-1, anti-PD-L1 or anti-CTLA-4 therapy, and around 38% had some.

Findings and limits, study-wide: The study did not work out the antigen specificity of the expanded peripheral T cells.

Sequencing used CD4+ or CD8+ T cells sorted from blood, obtained in a trial of the OX40 agonist ivuxolimab. The TCR sequence derives from an adult with an advanced solid tumor such as melanoma, head and neck, liver or kidney cancer. The J gene is TRBJ1-4, the V gene TRBV11-2, with 9 bases fitting TRBD1. The CDR3, as DNA: TGTGCCAGCAGCTCCCAACAGGGGGCGCTTAATGAAAAACTGTTTTTT. This codes for CASSSQQGALNEKLFF.